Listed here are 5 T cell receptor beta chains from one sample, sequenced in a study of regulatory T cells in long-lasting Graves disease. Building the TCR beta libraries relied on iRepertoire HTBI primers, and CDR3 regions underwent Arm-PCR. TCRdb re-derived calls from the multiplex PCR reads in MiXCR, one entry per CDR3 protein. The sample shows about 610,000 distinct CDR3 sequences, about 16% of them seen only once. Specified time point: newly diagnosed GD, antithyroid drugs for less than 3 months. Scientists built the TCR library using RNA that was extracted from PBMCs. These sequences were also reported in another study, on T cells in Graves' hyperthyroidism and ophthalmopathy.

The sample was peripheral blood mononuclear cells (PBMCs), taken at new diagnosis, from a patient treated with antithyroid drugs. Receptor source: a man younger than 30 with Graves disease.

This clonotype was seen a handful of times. CDR3 region: CASSSDRRPREQYF. For the CDR3, the DNA is TGTGCCAGCAGCTCGGACAGAAGGCCGAGGGAGCAGTACTTC. The V call is TRBV7-9, the J call TRBJ2-7, with D perhaps matching TRBD1 (6 bases). CDR3 length equals 14 residues. The germline gives CDR1 SEHNR, CDR2 FQNEAQ (reference sequence). V was pared by 4 bases and J by 7 bases, with 17 bases between.

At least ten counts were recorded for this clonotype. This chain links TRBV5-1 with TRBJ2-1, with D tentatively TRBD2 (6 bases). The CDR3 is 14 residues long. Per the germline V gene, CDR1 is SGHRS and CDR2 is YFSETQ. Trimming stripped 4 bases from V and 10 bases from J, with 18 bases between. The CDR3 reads CASSLGGVSGEQFF. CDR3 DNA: TGCGCCAGCAGCCTGGGTGGGGTGAGCGGGGAGCAGTTCTTC.

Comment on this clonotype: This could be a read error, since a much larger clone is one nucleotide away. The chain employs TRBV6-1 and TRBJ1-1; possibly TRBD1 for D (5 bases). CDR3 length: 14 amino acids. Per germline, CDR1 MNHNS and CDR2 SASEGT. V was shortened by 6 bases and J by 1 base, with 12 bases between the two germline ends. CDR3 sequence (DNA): TGTGCCAGCAGCCCCGGGACGAGGAACACTGAAGCTTTCTTT. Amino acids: CASSPGTRNTEAFF.

The CDR3, as DNA: TGCAGTGCTAGGGGACTAGAGGAGACCCAGTACTTC. This codes for CSARGLEETQYF. V and J are TRBV20-1 and TRBJ2-5; 8 bases match TRBD2. CDR1 is DFQATT, CDR2 SNEGSKA, per germline (reference sequence). The length of the CDR3 is 12 residues. V was pared by 3 bases and J by 5 bases, with 2 bases of the junction left unmatched.

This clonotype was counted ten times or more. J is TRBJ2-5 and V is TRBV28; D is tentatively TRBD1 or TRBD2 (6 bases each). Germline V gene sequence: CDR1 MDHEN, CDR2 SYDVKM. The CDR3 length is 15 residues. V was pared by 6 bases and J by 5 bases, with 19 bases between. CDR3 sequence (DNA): TGTGCCAGCAGCCCGCGGACGGGGGCGCATGAGACCCAGTACTTC. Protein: CASSPRTGAHETQYF.